One sample yielded the 20 T cell receptor beta chains listed below, sequenced in a study of T cell clonality in common variable immunodeficiency. Findings and limits, study-wide: Reportedly, TCR beta sequences from common variable immunodeficiency showed fewer deletions and N-nucleotide insertions.

No cognate antigen is known for these TCRs. The data were produced by immunoSEQ multiplex PCR, yet TCRdb's version contains in-frame clones alone and is incomplete. This sample has 26,000 or so clones, each found more than once. The specimen sequenced was peripheral blood mononuclear cells. These receptors all come from a human donor with common variable immunodeficiency.

The table lists this clone with many counts. The CDR3 end falls 3 residues outside the read, so it is completed with the germline J gene. The J gene is TRBJ2-6, the V gene TRBV20-1, with D unresolved. Germline V gives CDR1 DFQATT, CDR2 SNEGSKA (reference sequence). The CDR3 is 12 residues long. V lost 4 bases, J lost 3 bases, and 4 bases lay in between. The CDR3 sequence is CSATGGANVLTF. The CDR3 DNA, read in part, is TGCAGTGCTACAGGTGGGGCCAACGTC.

About this clone itself: The CDR3 end falls 3 residues outside the read, so it is completed with the germline J gene. The rearrangement links TRBV5-3 to TRBJ2-1, with TRBD2 matching over 8 bases. TRBV5-3 is an ORF for which the function is uncertain. With V trimmed by 0 bases and J by 8 bases, 13 bases remained unmatched. CDR3 length equals 17 residues. The CDR3 DNA, read in part, is TGTGCCAGAAGCTTGGCCCGCCTAGCGGGCTCCTGGGATGAG. Residues: CARSLARLAGSWDE. The whole CDR3 region reads CARSLARLAGSWDEQFF.

On this clone: The CDR3 end falls 3 residues outside the read, so it is completed with the germline J gene. The V gene is TRBV5-4, the J gene TRBJ2-1; TRBD1 matches 9 bases. Trimming removed 2 bases from V and 7 bases from J; junction bases left unmatched: 7. Germline values: CDR1 SGHNT, CDR2 YYREEE (reference sequence). This CDR3 has 15 amino acids. The CDR3 region is CASSFTGGSENEQFF. CDR3 DNA (partial): TGTGCCAGCAGCTTCACAGGGGGCTCGGAGAATGAG.

This clone was counted many times. The missing CDR3 end, 3 residues past where the read stops, is filled in from the germline J gene. The chain uses TRBV19 and TRBJ2-2; 7 bases match TRBD1. After removal of 8 bases from V and 2 bases from J, the junction contained 5 bases not matched to a gene. The length of the CDR3 is 14 residues. Germline values: CDR1 LNHDA, CDR2 SQIVND (reference sequence). CDR3 region: CASETGFNTGELFF. The part of the CDR3 DNA that was read is TGTGCCAGTGAGACAGGGTTCAACACCGGGGAG.

This clone was recorded a few times. CDR3 residues: CSAKLAGGLETQYF. The sequenced part of the CDR3 DNA is TGCAGTGCTAAACTAGCGGGGGGATTGGAGACC. The V gene is TRBV20-1, the J gene TRBJ2-5; the match to TRBD2 covers 12 bases. The CDR3 end falls 3 residues outside the read, so it is completed with the germline J gene. The CDR3 is 14 amino acids. Germline-derived CDR1 and CDR2 are DFQATT and SNEGSKA (reference sequence). With 4 bases clipped from V and 5 bases from J, the junction kept 5 bases outside the gene matches.

The table lists this clone with many counts. The CDR3 is cut off 3 residues early in the read; its end comes from the germline J gene. The V call is TRBV7-7, the J call TRBJ2-4; 14 bases align to TRBD2. The CDR3 sequence is 16 residues long. V shed 4 bases and J 9 bases; nucleotides not matched to a gene: 8. Germline values: CDR1 SSHAT, CDR2 FNYEAQ (reference sequence). CDR3 protein: CASSCGTSGGRGIQYF. The CDR3 DNA, read in part, is TGTGCCAGCAGCTGTGGGACTAGCGGGGGCAGGGGCATT.

This clone occurred many times. Coverage ceases 3 residues before the CDR3 finishes, and the germline J gene fills in the end. The chain carries TRBV12-3 or TRBV12-4 and TRBJ2-3; unclear D gene. V was cut by 3 bases and J by 4 bases, with 14 bases left in between. The CDR3 sequence is 15 residues long. The CDR3 spells CASSFKSLGADTQYF. The sequenced CDR3 bases are TGTGCCAGCAGTTTTAAATCCCTAGGAGCAGATACG.

This clone was seen a few times. The read gets to within 3 residues of the CDR3 end, and the germline J gene fills in the rest. J is TRBJ2-7 and V is TRBV10-3, with D unresolved. The CDR3 runs to 11 residues. The germline V gene encodes CDR1 ENHRY and CDR2 SYGVKD. The V gene lost 3 bases and the J gene lost 4 bases, with 4 bases spanning the gap. CDR3 residues: CAISDMYEQYF. Incomplete CDR3 DNA: TGTGCCATCAGTGACATGTACGAG.

This clone has ten or more counts. The observed sequence ends 3 residues before the CDR3 terminus, with the missing tail filled in from the germline J gene. This chain uses TRBV19 with TRBJ2-5; 7 bases line up with TRBD1. The V and J ends lost 8 bases and 3 bases, in that order; junction bases with no gene match: 6. Looked up from germline, CDR1 is LNHDA and CDR2 is SQIVND (reference sequence). This CDR3 has 13 amino acids. The DNA read from the CDR3 is TGTGCCAGTGAAGACAGGGCTAAAGAGACC. Its protein is CASEDRAKET. In full, the CDR3 is CASEDRAKETQYF.

This clone was counted at least ten times. From the germline J gene comes the end of the CDR3, since the read stops 3 residues before it. The rearrangement uses TRBV5-1 and TRBJ2-5; D call uncertain. The length of the CDR3 is 12 residues. Germline lookup yields CDR1 SGHRS and CDR2 YFSETQ. V lost 2 bases, J lost 4 bases, and 6 bases lay in between. CDR3 DNA (partial): TGCGCCAGCAGCTTCAGTCTAGAGACC. Its translation: CASSFSLET. The entire CDR3 protein reads CASSFSLETQYF.

About this clone itself: Read sequence stops 3 residues before the CDR3 end, and the germline J gene provides the missing end. V gene TRBV7-9 combines with J gene TRBJ1-2; TRBD1 matches 8 bases. The CDR3 runs to 12 residues. Germline values: CDR1 SEHNR, CDR2 FQNEAQ (reference sequence). With 4 bases clipped from V and 7 bases from J, the junction kept 2 bases outside the gene matches. The CDR3 here is CASSYGQGGYTF. The DNA read from the CDR3 is TGTGCCAGCAGCTACGGACAGGGTGGC.

This clone was detected ten times or more. CDR3 DNA, as far as it was read: TGTGCCAGCAGCTTGAGGGCCGCTACTAACTATGGC. Its translation is CASSLRAATNYG. The whole CDR3 reads CASSLRAATNYGYTF. The chain couples TRBV5-6 to TRBJ1-2; D gene uncertain. The read falls 3 residues short of the CDR3 end, and the missing part is taken from the germline J gene. This CDR3 region has 15 residues. The germline V and J ends were trimmed by 1 base and 0 bases, with 10 bases remaining between them. Germline CDR1 reads SGHDT; CDR2 reads YYEEEE.

This clone was seen many times. The read stops 3 residues short of the end of the CDR3; the missing end is completed from the germline J gene. The chain recombines TRBV5-1 with TRBJ2-7; TRBD1 might be the D (6 bases). Per the germline V gene, CDR1 is SGHRS and CDR2 is YFSETQ. Trimming removed 2 bases at V and 3 bases at J, with 12 bases between. This CDR3 region has 14 residues. The CDR3: CASSFMDSIYEQYF. The CDR3 DNA, read in part, is TGCGCCAGCAGCTTTATGGACAGTATCTACGAG.

This clone has a count of ten or more. Coverage ceases 3 residues before the CDR3 finishes, and the germline J gene fills in the end. The chain carries TRBV7-8 and TRBJ2-5, with D perhaps TRBD1 (6 bases). The V and J ends lost 5 bases and 4 bases respectively, with 17 bases between them. The germline V gene encodes CDR1 SGHVS and CDR2 FQNEAQ. The CDR3 spans 15 residues. The CDR3: CASSAGTPWGETQYF. The covered CDR3 bases are TGTGCCAGCAGCGCCGGGACACCTTGGGGAGAGACC.

In this sample, this clone turned up a few times. Coverage ceases 3 residues before the CDR3 finishes, and the germline J gene fills in the end. The gene calls are TRBV5-5 and TRBJ1-1; D is undetermined. V lost 1 base to trimming and J lost 1 base, with 8 bases between them. The germline V gene has CDR1 SGHKS and CDR2 YYEKEE (reference sequence). The CDR3 totals 14 residues. CDR3: CASSLKAGNTEAFF. Incomplete CDR3 DNA: TGTGCCAGCAGCTTGAAGGCAGGGAACACTGAA.

There are many counts of this clone. Coverage ceases 3 residues before the CDR3 finishes, and the germline J gene fills in the end. The chain has TRBV6-2 or TRBV6-3 and TRBJ2-3; no firm D call. Germline V gene lookup returns CDR1 MNHEY and CDR2 SVGEGT. Trimming left V 6 bases short and J 0 bases short, with 13 bases between. The CDR3 runs to 15 residues. The CDR3 DNA, read in part, is TGTGCCAGCAGCCTCGACACCCCAAGCACAGATACG. Residues: CASSLDTPSTDT. The entire CDR3 protein reads CASSLDTPSTDTQYF.

This clone was counted between two and nine times. The junction does not match germline at one end; this may be a read error. The read comes to an end 3 residues before the CDR3 does, leaving the germline J gene to fill in the end. The chain has TRBV19 and TRBJ1-5; the match to TRBD1 covers 9 bases. The CDR3 covers 16 residues. In germline, CDR1 is LNHDA, CDR2 SQIVND (reference sequence). The CDR3 reads CASSPGTGFGKQPQHF. The sequenced CDR3 bases are TGTGCCAGTAGCCCCGGGACAGGGTTTGGCAAGCAGCCC.

This clone was observed at least ten times. The read ends 3 residues before the CDR3 terminus; that terminus is restored from the germline J gene. The V and J genes are TRBV20-1 and TRBJ1-2; perhaps TRBD1 as D (5 bases). With 6 bases removed from V and 2 bases from J, the gap between germline ends came to 19 bases. CDR3 size: 15 residues. Germline values: CDR1 DFQATT, CDR2 SNEGSKA (reference sequence). Incomplete CDR3 DNA: TGCAGTGCCACGCCCACAGGAGATCTAAACTATGGC. Residues: CSATPTGDLNYG. The full CDR3 reads CSATPTGDLNYGYTF.

The table lists this clone with many counts. The read halts 3 residues ahead of the CDR3 end, with the missing end drawn from the germline J gene. The chain carries TRBV12-5 and TRBJ2-5; TRBD1 matches 8 bases. This CDR3 has 13 amino acids. The V gene's germline CDR1 is LGHNT and CDR2 FRNRAP. With 6 bases clipped from V and 4 bases from J, the junction kept 4 bases outside the gene matches. CDR3 region: CASGAGGLETQYF. CDR3 DNA, as far as it was read: TGTGCTAGTGGCGCAGGGGGCTTAGAGACC.

The table lists this clone with many counts. The CDR3 goes on 3 residues after the read ends, and that part is filled in from the germline J gene. This chain uses TRBV14 with TRBJ2-7; 8 bases are a match to TRBD2. Trimming took 4 bases from V and 4 from J; bases not matched to a gene: 9. The CDR3 consists of 15 residues. Per the germline V gene, CDR1 is SGHDN and CDR2 is FVKESK. The CDR3 DNA, read in part, is TGTGCCAGCAGCCCCCCCGGGGGGGCACCATACGAG. This codes for CASSPPGGAPYE. The complete CDR3 protein is CASSPPGGAPYEQYF.